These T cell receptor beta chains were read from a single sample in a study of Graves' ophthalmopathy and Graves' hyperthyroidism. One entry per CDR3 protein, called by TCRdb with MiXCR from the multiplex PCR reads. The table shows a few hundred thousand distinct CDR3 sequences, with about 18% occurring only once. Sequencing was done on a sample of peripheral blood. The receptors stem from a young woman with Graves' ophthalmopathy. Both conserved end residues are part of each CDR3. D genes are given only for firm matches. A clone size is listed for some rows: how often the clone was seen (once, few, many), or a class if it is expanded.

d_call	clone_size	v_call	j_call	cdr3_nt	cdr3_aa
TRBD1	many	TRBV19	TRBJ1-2	TGTGCCAGTAGCGGACAGGGGGGACTTAACTATGGCTACACCTTC	CASSGQGGLNYGYTF
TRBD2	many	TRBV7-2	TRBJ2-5	TGTGCCAGCAGCAAACGGACTAGCGGGGTCGTGGAGACCCAGTACTTC	CASSKRTSGVVETQYF
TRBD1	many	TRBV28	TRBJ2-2	TGTGCCAGCTACCATGGGACAGGGAAGCTGTTTTTT	CASYHGTGKLFF
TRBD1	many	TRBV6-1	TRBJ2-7	TGTGCCAGCAGGGATTCAGGGGGCTCCTACGAGCAGTACTTC	CASRDSGGSYEQYF
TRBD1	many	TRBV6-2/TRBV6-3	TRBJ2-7	TGTGCCAGCAGTTCGGGTTGGACAGGGGGCAGCTACGAGCAGTACTTC	CASSSGWTGGSYEQYF
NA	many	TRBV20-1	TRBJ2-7	TGCAGTGCTAGATGGGGCGGGGTGGCCTACGAGCAGTACTTC	CSARWGGVAYEQYF
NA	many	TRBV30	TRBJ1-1	TGTGCCAGGAGGGAGGGCTGGGACACTGAAGCTTTCTTT	CARREGWDTEAFF
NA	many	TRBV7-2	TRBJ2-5	TGTGCCAGCAGCAACCCCGGGTCCTTGAAGACCCAGTACTTC	CASSNPGSLKTQYF
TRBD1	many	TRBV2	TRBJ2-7	TGTGCCAGCAAACCCACCGGGACAGGGGGGCTCGAGCAGTACTTC	CASKPTGTGGLEQYF
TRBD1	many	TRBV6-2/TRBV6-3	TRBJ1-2	TGTGCCAGCAGTCGAGTCCGGACAGGGGGCGGCTACACCTTC	CASSRVRTGGGYTF
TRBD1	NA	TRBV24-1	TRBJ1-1	TGTGCCACCAGTGGGACAGGGGGCGGTAGCACTGAAGCTTTCTTT	CATSGTGGGSTEAFF
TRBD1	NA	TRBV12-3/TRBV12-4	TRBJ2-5	TGTGCCAGCAGCAAGCGTACAGGGGGCTTTAAGACCCAGTACTTC	CASSKRTGGFKTQYF
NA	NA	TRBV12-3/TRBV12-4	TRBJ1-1	TGTGCCAGCAGTAGCTATGAGGGGAACACTGAAGCTCTCTTT	CASSSYEGNTEALF
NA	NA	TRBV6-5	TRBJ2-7	TGTGCCAGCAGTTCCTCCAGGGTCCACGAGCAGTACTTC	CASSSSRVHEQYF
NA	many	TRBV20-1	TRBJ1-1	TGCAGTGCTAGAGGCCCCAGGGAAGGGTTGAACACTGAAGCTTTCTTT	CSARGPREGLNTEAFF
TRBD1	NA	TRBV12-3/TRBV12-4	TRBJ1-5	TGTGCCAGCAGTTCCGCAGGGGGCGGTCAGCCCCAGCATTTT	CASSSAGGGQPQHF
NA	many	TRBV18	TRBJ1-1	TGTGCCAGCTCCCTCCCACCGTTCATGAACACTGAAGCTTTCTTT	CASSLPPFMNTEAFF
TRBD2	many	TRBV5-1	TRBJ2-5	TGCGCCAGCAGCCCGCGGGGAGCGGGGGGCGGAGAGACCCAGTACTTC	CASSPRGAGGGETQYF
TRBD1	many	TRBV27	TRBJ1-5	TGTGCCAGCAGTTTAGGGCAGGGGGGCAATCAGCCCCAGCATTTT	CASSLGQGGNQPQHF
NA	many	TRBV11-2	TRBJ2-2	TGTGCCAGCAGCTTAGTGGGGCCGGGGTTCGACACCGGGGAGCTGTTTTTT	CASSLVGPGFDTGELFF
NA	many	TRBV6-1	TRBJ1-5	TGTGCCAGCAGTCATCCGGGGGGACAGCCCCAGCATTTT	CASSHPGGQPQHF
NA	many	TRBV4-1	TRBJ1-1	TGCGCCAGCAGCCAAGAACTCCCCCCTTTGGCTGAAGCTTTCTTT	CASSQELPPLAEAFF
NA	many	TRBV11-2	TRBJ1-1	TGTGCCACCTTGGGAGACACTGAAGCTTTCTTT	CATLGDTEAFF
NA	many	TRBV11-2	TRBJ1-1	TGTGCCAGCAGTTCGGACAGTCGGAACACTGAAGCTTTCTTT	CASSSDSRNTEAFF
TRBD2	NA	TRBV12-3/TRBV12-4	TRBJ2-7	TGTGCCAGCAGTTCCAAGCCCGGGACTAGCGGGGCAAATCCCTACGAGCAGTACTTC	CASSSKPGTSGANPYEQYF
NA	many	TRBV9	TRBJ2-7	TGTGCCAGCAGCGTAGGATCCAGAACCTACGAGCAGTACTTC	CASSVGSRTYEQYF
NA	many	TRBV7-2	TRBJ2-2	TGTGCCAGCAGCAGGGGGCGGACTAGCCCCGGGGAGCTGTTTTTT	CASSRGRTSPGELFF
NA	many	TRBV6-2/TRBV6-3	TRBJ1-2	TGTGCCAGCCAAACAGGGCATCGGCTCTATGGCTACACCTTC	CASQTGHRLYGYTF
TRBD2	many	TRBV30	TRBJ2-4	TGTGCCTGGAGTGCCGGGGGGGCATCCAAAAACATTCAGTACTTC	CAWSAGGASKNIQYF
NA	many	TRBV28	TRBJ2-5	TGTGCCAGCAGTCCTGGGGTGGGGTCCTTCCAAGAGACCCAGTACTTC	CASSPGVGSFQETQYF
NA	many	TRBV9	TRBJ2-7	TGTGCCAGCAGCGTAGCCTCCCTCCCCTACGAGCAGTACTTC	CASSVASLPYEQYF
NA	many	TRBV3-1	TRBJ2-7	TGTGCCAGCAGCCGGTCCTCGACGGGACTTCATAGGGAGCAGTACTTC	CASSRSSTGLHREQYF
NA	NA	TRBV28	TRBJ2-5	TGTGCCAGCAGTTTCCGGAGGTTTCGGAAAGAGACCCAGTACTTC	CASSFRRFRKETQYF
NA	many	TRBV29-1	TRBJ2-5	TGCAGCGTTGACAAGGGGGAGACCCAGTACTTC	CSVDKGETQYF
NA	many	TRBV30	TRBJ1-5	TGTGCCTGGAGTGTACAGAGCAATCAGCCCCAGCATTTT	CAWSVQSNQPQHF
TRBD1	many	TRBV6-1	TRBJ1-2	TGTGCCAGCAGTGAAGCAGGCGACAGGGGTTGGGGCTACACCTTC	CASSEAGDRGWGYTF
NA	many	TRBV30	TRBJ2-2	TGTGCCTGGAGCGGGGGCTTGTTCGCCGGGGAGCTGTTTTTT	CAWSGGLFAGELFF